Listed here are 2 T cell receptor beta chains from one sample, sequenced in a study of blood T cells in healthy people across ages. Primed by a sample-barcoded 5' primer and a J-beta primer mix, a second PCR proceeded for roughly 6 to 12 cycles. TCRdb re-called the 5' RACE reads with MiXCR, one entry per CDR3 protein. The sample has roughly 790,000 distinct CDR3 sequences; 43% are singletons. Source material: blood. The receptors here all came from a woman in her fifties or sixties in good health.

This clonotype was observed a handful of times. This may arise from a read error, as a much more abundant clone is one base away. This chain uses TRBV25-1 with TRBJ2-5; D possibly corresponds to TRBD2 (6 bases). The CDR3 loop spans 17 amino acids. Looked up from germline, CDR1 is MGHDK and CDR2 is SYGVNS. The germline V and J ends were trimmed by 7 bases and 11 bases, with 32 bases remaining between them. The CDR3 DNA reads TGTGCCAGCACTCCCAACTCGGGGGTACGGTCCTACAATGAGCAGTACTTC. This sequence encodes CASTPNSGVRSYNEQYF.

This clonotype showed up just a few times. J is TRBJ1-4 and V is TRBV9, with 7 nucleotides matching TRBD1. This CDR3 region has 14 residues. V dropped 4 bases and J dropped 7; count of bases not matched to a gene: 7. From germline, CDR1 is SGDLS and CDR2 YYNGEE. The CDR3 nucleotides read TGTGCCAGCAGCCAGAGACAGGGTAGTGAAAAACTGTTTTTT. Protein product: CASSQRQGSEKLFF.